This TCR beta chain was obtained from a study of Ad26.COV2.S vaccination and SARS-CoV-2 variants. Study summary: Vaccine-arm donor from the placebo-controlled COV1001 Ad26.COV2.S trial. Study-level results: Those who received vaccine or placebo ended up with similar non-spike TCR breadth.

The treatment: approximately 18 received Ad26.COV2.S at low or high dose, single or two shots; 5 received placebo; per-sample allocation not given. Day 63 after the first injection of vaccine or placebo was the sampling time. An Ad26 vector expressing Wuhan-strain SARS-CoV-2 spike constituted the vaccine. This CDR3 spans 12 amino acids. Germline-derived CDR1 and CDR2 are LGHNA and YNFKEQ. Trimming pared 4 bases from V and 1 base from J, leaving 4 bases between. On this clone: Its antigen is currently unknown.

Sequencing used immunoSEQ multiplex PCR; TCRdb keeps in-frame clones, though not all of them. The sample shows 380,000 or so clones, around 88% of them seen only once. This TCR came from a person aged 18-60 years who received the Ad26.COV2.S COVID-19 vaccine or a placebo. The chain is built from TRBV4-2 and TRBJ1-1; D gene unclear. The sample here was peripheral blood, taken in a trial of Ad26.COV2.S vaccine versus placebo. The CDR3 nucleotides read TGTGCCAGCAGCCCGGAGAACACTGAAGCTTTCTTT. Translation gives CASSPENTEAFF.